This T cell receptor (beta chain) appears in the sequencing data of a study of T cell responses to AZD1222 COVID-19 vaccine. Findings of the study overall: Once two AZD1222 doses were given, Spike-specific TCR breadth and depth went up. Sampling that yielded the repertoires occurred only after the peak T cell response. Nearly half of spike-specific TCRs reportedly go after variant regions that carry no mutations. The donor group comprised mostly white British people and more females; the analysis possibly underestimated clonal diversity.

Data came from immunoSEQ multiplex PCR; TCRdb stores just in-frame clones and leaves some out. The sample includes about 140,000 clones, over 75% of them seen just once. V shed 4 bases and J shed 3 bases, with 13 bases lying between them. The germline V gene has CDR1 SGHDT and CDR2 YYEEEE. This CDR3 has 14 residues. A few counts support this clone. Its cognate antigen is unknown. This TCR derives from an adult in good health. This sample comprised peripheral blood, obtained on day 0 of AZD1222 vaccination. The chain has TRBV5-6 and TRBJ1-1, with D tentatively TRBD1 (5 bases). For the CDR3, the DNA is TGTGCCAGCAGCATTGACAGCTACTACACTGAAGCTTTCTTT. Translated, it gives CASSIDSYYTEAFF.